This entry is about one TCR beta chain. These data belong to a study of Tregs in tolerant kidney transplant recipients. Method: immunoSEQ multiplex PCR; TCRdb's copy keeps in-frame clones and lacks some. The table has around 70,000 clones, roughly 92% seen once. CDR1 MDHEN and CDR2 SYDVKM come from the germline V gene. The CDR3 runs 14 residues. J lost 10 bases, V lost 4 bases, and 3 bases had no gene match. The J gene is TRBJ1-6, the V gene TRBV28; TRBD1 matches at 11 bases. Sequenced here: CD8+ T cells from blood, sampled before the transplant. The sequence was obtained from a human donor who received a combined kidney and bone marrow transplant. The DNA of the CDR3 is TGTGCCAGCAGTTGGACAGGGGGCAGGTCACCCCTCCACTTT. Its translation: CASSWTGGRSPLHF.